This TCR beta chain was sequenced during a study of blood T cell repertoires in COVID-19. It was during active infection that Seattle patients were enrolled and then longitudinally followed. Per the original methods: Reference gene primer amplification gave nucleated cell count estimates. Only in-frame clones appear in the TCRdb table, and some are missing; sequencing was by immunoSEQ multiplex PCR. Clone size and the V and J calls come from that table; the DNA yielded D and trimming. The sample records some 240,000 clones, 81% being singletons. J lost 7 bases, V lost 4 bases, and 10 bases had no gene match. Per the germline V gene, CDR1 is MNHEY and CDR2 is SVGEGT. The CDR3 extends over 15 amino acids.

Sequencing input: peripheral blood. J is TRBJ1-2 and V is TRBV6-2 or TRBV6-3, with TRBD1 matching over 9 bases. The clonotype originates from a woman at least 80 years old with COVID-19, enrolled during active disease. In nucleotides, the CDR3 is TGTGCCAGCAGTTCCCCGGGACAGGGATCTTCTGGCTACACCTTC. Protein: CASSSPGQGSSGYTF.